This T cell receptor beta chain stems from a study of cytomegalovirus exposure and HLA in healthy donors. Study-level points and caveats: Most subjects had HLA-A and HLA-B alleles reportedly predicted accurately by TCR beta sequences. Of the V segments, some could not be distinguished, including TRBV6-2 and TRBV6-3, and were excluded.

This CDR3 spans 13 amino acids. Germline-derived CDR1 and CDR2 are SGHDN and FVKESK. V lost 5 bases and J 3 bases, leaving 10 bases between the germline ends. The PCR used 60 Vbeta and 13 Jbeta primers. Profiled with immunoSEQ multiplex PCR; TCRdb holds only in-frame clones, not every one. This sample carries 65,000 to 95,000 clones, roughly 80% of them seen once, and the ten largest clones take about an eighth. In regard to this clone: What it binds is unknown.

The sample taken for sequencing was PBMCs. This chain joins TRBV14 and TRBJ2-5, with a weak D call TRBD1 (5 bases). The source is a human donor in good health. The CDR3 protein is CASSLDSEETQYF. The CDR3 DNA reads as TGTGCCAGCAGCTTAGACAGTGAAGAGACCCAGTACTTC.